These 21 T cell receptor beta chains share one sample of origin, sequenced in a study of Ad26.COV2.S vaccination and SARS-CoV-2 variants. Treatment here: 19 received Ad26.COV2.S at low or high dose, single or two shots; 5 received placebo; per-sample allocation not given. Following the first vaccine or placebo injection, samples were taken on day 63. Sequencing was performed with immunoSEQ multiplex PCR; in TCRdb, only in-frame clones are kept and a portion is missing. The table lists about 680,000 clones, 70% to 90% of them singletons, with roughly 1.5% in the top ten. This specimen consisted of peripheral blood, obtained in a trial of Ad26.COV2.S vaccine versus placebo. The receptor set was obtained from a person between 18 and 65 years old who received the Ad26.COV2.S COVID-19 vaccine or a placebo.

The chain is built from TRBV5-6 and TRBJ2-2, with D unresolved. Germline CDR1 is SGHDT and CDR2 is YYEEEE. CDR3 length: 14 amino acids. Between the trimmed V and J ends, which lost 2 bases and 1 base, there was a span of 6 bases. Here the CDR3 reads CASSFRWNTGELFF. In nucleotides, the CDR3 is TGTGCCAGCAGCTTCCGGTGGAACACCGGGGAGCTGTTTTTT.

The rearrangement links TRBV6-5 to TRBJ2-7; D may match TRBD1 or TRBD2 (5 bases each). V was pared by 6 bases and J by 3 bases, with 15 bases between. Looked up from germline, CDR1 is MNHEY and CDR2 is SVGAGI. The CDR3 has 14 residues. The CDR3 region is CASSRDRRLYEQYF. In nucleotides, the CDR3 is TGTGCCAGCAGCCGGGACCGAAGGCTCTACGAGCAGTACTTC.

V is TRBV5-6 and J is TRBJ2-5; a possible D gene is TRBD1 (6 bases). The CDR3 sequence is 16 residues long. Germline values: CDR1 SGHDT, CDR2 YYEEEE. V gave up 0 bases and J gave up 5 bases, with 17 bases separating them. The CDR3 DNA is TGTGCCAGCAGCTTGGCTGCAGGGGTTGGGGGTGAGACCCAGTACTTC. This encodes CASSLAAGVGGETQYF.

V and J are TRBV4-3 and TRBJ1-4; 9 positions agree with TRBD1. CDR3 length equals 17 residues. The V and J ends lost 0 bases and 7 bases, in that order; junction bases with no gene match: 9. Germline CDR1 and CDR2: LGHNA and YSLEER. CDR3 sequence: CASSQDVGGTGIEKLFF. In DNA form, the CDR3 reads TGCGCCAGCAGCCAAGATGTGGGTGGGACAGGGATTGAAAAACTGTTTTTT.

The chain carries TRBV30 and TRBJ2-1; TRBD2 aligns across 13 bases. Germline V lookup: CDR1 GTSNPN, CDR2 SVGIG (reference sequence). V was pared by 4 bases and J by 14 bases, with 5 bases of the junction left unmatched. The CDR3 extends over 12 amino acids. CDR3 protein: CAWKLAGGLEFF. The CDR3, as DNA: TGTGCCTGGAAACTAGCGGGAGGGCTGGAGTTCTTC.

The CDR3 nucleotides are TGTGCCAGCAGCGTAGGGCTAGCGGGAGACGGAAGGGAGCTGTTTTTT. It codes for CASSVGLAGDGRELFF. The chain has TRBV9 and TRBJ2-2; 10 positions agree with TRBD2. V lost 0 bases and J lost 9; bases outside the gene matches: 8. The V gene's germline CDR1 is SGDLS and CDR2 YYNGEE. There are 16 residues in the CDR3. Together with reference TRBV9 and TRBJ2-2, the CDR3 gives the full variable domain: DSGVTQTPKHLITATGQRVTLRCSPRSGDLSVYWYQQSLDQGLQFLIQYYNGEERAKGNILERFSAQQFPDLHSELNLSSLELGDSALYFCASSVGLAGDGRELFFGEGSRLTVL.

V gene TRBV19 combines with J gene TRBJ1-1; D is unresolved. V was cut by 7 bases and J by 1 base, with 10 bases left in between. The germline V gene has CDR1 LNHDA and CDR2 SQIVND (reference sequence). This CDR3 has 13 residues. The CDR3 DNA is TGTGCCAGTACCGGGCTTCGGAACACTGAAGCTTTCTTT. This encodes CASTGLRNTEAFF. Using reference TRBV19 and TRBJ1-1 for the parts outside the CDR3, the full variable domain is DGGITQSPKYLFRKEGQNVTLSCEQNLNHDAMYWYRQDPGQGLRLIYYSQIVNDFQKGDIAEGYSVSREKKESFPLTVTSAQKNPTAFYLCASTGLRNTEAFFGQGTRLTVV.

The chain recombines TRBV5-4 with TRBJ2-3, with D tentatively TRBD2 (5 bases). Germline V CDR1 and CDR2: SGHNT, YYREEE (reference sequence). The CDR3 runs 15 residues. With 4 bases removed from V and 0 bases from J, the gap between germline ends came to 12 bases. Here the CDR3 reads CASSIVSGSTDTQYF. Written as DNA, the CDR3 is TGTGCCAGCAGCATAGTGAGCGGTAGCACAGATACGCAGTATTTT.

This chain connects TRBV18 to TRBJ2-2, with a possible D match to TRBD1 (5 bases). The CDR3 sequence is 18 residues long. Germline loops: CDR1 KGHSH, CDR2 LQKENI. The ends were cut back, 2 bases at V and 2 bases at J, with 18 bases in the middle. CDR3 sequence (DNA): TGTGCCAGCTCACCAGTCCCAGGGTGGACGCCCAACACCGGGGAGCTGTTTTTT. Translation: CASSPVPGWTPNTGELFF.

This chain joins TRBV5-1 and TRBJ2-2, with TRBD1 as a possible D gene (5 bases). The CDR3 covers 13 residues. Germline V gene data show CDR1 as SGHRS and CDR2 as YFSETQ. Deletions cut 9 bases from V and 0 bases from J, with 9 bases between. The CDR3 protein is CANQDTNTGELFF. CDR3 sequence (DNA): TGCGCCAATCAGGACACGAACACCGGGGAGCTGTTTTTT.

The chain recombines TRBV7-2 with TRBJ1-2; 9 bases map to TRBD1. Germline lookup yields CDR1 SGHTA and CDR2 FQGNSA. The CDR3 is 14 amino acids. V lost 5 bases, J lost 4 bases, and 5 bases stayed unmatched. The CDR3 DNA is TGTGCCAGCAGCGATGGACAGGGGCCCTATGGCTACACCTTC. As protein: CASSDGQGPYGYTF.

The V gene is TRBV3-1 (or the pseudogene TRBV3-2), the J gene TRBJ2-7, with 7 bases that match TRBD1. CDR1 LGHDT and CDR2 YNNKEL come from the germline V gene (reference sequence). The length of the CDR3 is 17 residues. V dropped 7 bases and J dropped 2; count of bases not matched to a gene: 17. The DNA of the CDR3 is TGTGCCAGCAATTGGGACAGAAAAAGTTTCACCCCCTACGAGCAGTACTTC. Residues: CASNWDRKSFTPYEQYF.

This clone was found many times. The V and J genes are TRBV6-4 and TRBJ2-3, with 9 bases fitting TRBD2. V was clipped by 6 bases and J by 0 bases; unmatched bases: 4. CDR1 and CDR2 from the germline V gene are MRHNA and SNTAGT. The CDR3 has 15 amino acids. The CDR3 region has the DNA TGTGCCAGCAGAGAACTAGCGGGTAGCACAGATACGCAGTATTTT. Its translation: CASRELAGSTDTQYF.

The chain is built from TRBV4-3 and TRBJ2-1, with D possibly TRBD2 on 6 matching bases. Germline V lookup: CDR1 LGHNA, CDR2 YSLEER. V shed 1 base and J shed 2 bases, with 12 bases lying between them. The CDR3 totals 16 residues. The CDR3 region is CASSQGWTGAYNEQFF. The CDR3, as DNA: TGCGCCAGCAGCCAAGGCTGGACGGGGGCCTACAATGAGCAGTTCTTC.

The gene calls are TRBV18 and TRBJ2-5, with 12 bases that match TRBD2. In germline, CDR1 is KGHSH, CDR2 LQKENI. J gave up 4 bases and V 3 bases, and 3 bases lay outside the gene matches. There are 15 residues in the CDR3. The CDR3 DNA sequence: TGTGCCAGCTCACCCCGACTAGCGGGGGTAGAGACCCAGTACTTC. This gives the protein CASSPRLAGVETQYF. Combining the CDR3 with reference TRBV18 and TRBJ2-5 gives the whole variable domain NAGVMQNPRHLVRRRGQEARLRCSPMKGHSHVYWYRQLPEEGLKFMVYLQKENIIDESGMPKERFSAEFPKEGPSILRIQQVVRGDSAAYFCASSPRLAGVETQYFGPGTRLLVL.

This clone was found once. The V and J genes are TRBV27 and TRBJ2-5; 10 bases line up with TRBD2. Unmatched junction bases numbered 10, after V lost 4 bases and J lost 5 bases. This CDR3 has 16 residues. Per germline, CDR1 MNHEY and CDR2 SMNVEV (reference sequence). The CDR3 coding sequence is TGTGCCAGCAGTTCATCCCTAGCGGGAGTGCGGGAGACCCAGTACTTC. Amino acids: CASSSSLAGVRETQYF.

The chain uses TRBV29-1 and TRBJ2-2; TRBD1 might be the D (6 bases). CDR3 length: 16 residues. Germline CDR1 reads SQVTM; CDR2 reads ANQGSEA. Deletions cut 0 bases from V and 1 base from J, with 12 bases between. The CDR3 sequence: CSVEDLGDMNTGELFF. DNA of the CDR3: TGCAGCGTTGAAGATCTGGGGGACATGAACACCGGGGAGCTGTTTTTT.

This clone was counted once. The genes are TRBV12-3 or TRBV12-4 and TRBJ2-1; D remains ambiguous. V shed 1 base and J shed 7 bases, with 5 bases lying between them. This CDR3 spans 12 amino acids. CDR3 bases: TGTGCCAGCAGTTTAGGTCCGAATGAGCAGTTCTTC. It yields the protein CASSLGPNEQFF.

The V gene is TRBV15, the J gene TRBJ1-5, with 7 positions matching TRBD1. Germline V gene lookup returns CDR1 LNHNV and CDR2 YYDKDF (reference sequence). The J segment lost 2 bases and the V segment lost 2 bases, leaving 3 bases of the junction unmatched. The CDR3 runs 15 residues. The CDR3, as DNA: TGTGCCACCAGCAGAAAGGGGACAGGCAATCAGCCCCAGCATTTT. Translated, it gives CATSRKGTGNQPQHF.

The count of this clone is one. The chain joins TRBV25-1 to TRBJ2-2, with 10 bases matching TRBD1. In germline, CDR1 is MGHDK, CDR2 SYGVNS. The CDR3 is 15 residues long. The J segment lost 1 base and the V segment lost 4 bases, leaving 0 bases of the junction unmatched. DNA for the CDR3: TGTGCCAGCAGTGGGACAGGGGGGAACACCGGGGAGCTGTTTTTT. It yields the protein CASSGTGGNTGELFF.

This clone was counted between two and nine times. CDR3 coding DNA: TGTGCCAGCAGCCTTCGCTACGAGCAGTACTTC. Its translation: CASSLRYEQYF. The chain combines TRBV11-2 with TRBJ2-7; D call uncertain. The CDR3 consists of 11 residues. Trimming removed 5 bases from V and 3 bases from J, with 5 bases in between. The V gene's germline CDR1 is SGHAT and CDR2 FQNNGV.